This T cell receptor (beta chain) was profiled in a study of STAT3 mutations in large granular lymphocyte leukemia. About the study: Among longitudinally sequenced T-LGLL patients, roughly half had canonical activating STAT3 mutations detected. 40% of treated T-LGLL patients showed hematologic response to immunosuppression.

Study results and limitations: Sampling intervals varied between patients and samples. At least one immunodominant TCR beta clonotype appeared in every T-cell large granular lymphocyte leukemia patient. All newly emerging clones after therapy were STAT3 wild type.

This clone was recorded once. Its matching antigen is unknown. The assay was immunoSEQ multiplex PCR, and TCRdb's table has in-frame clones only and misses some. Found here are 9,500 to 14,000 clones, around 86% of them singletons; the top ten hold roughly nine tenths. This receptor was identified in a man older than 75 with T-cell large granular lymphocyte leukemia. Some clones in this sample may be carry-over from other donors' samples. Material: peripheral blood mononuclear cells.

CDR3: CASSRDWGPYEQYF. The DNA for the CDR3 is TGTGCCAGCAGCCGTGACTGGGGTCCGTACGAGCAGTACTTC. This chain connects TRBV5-4 to TRBJ2-7; no clear D gene. Germline CDR1 reads SGHNT; CDR2 reads YYREEE (reference sequence). Trimming removed 4 bases from V and 4 bases from J, with 15 bases in between. This CDR3 has 14 amino acids.